The rows below give T cell receptor beta chains drawn from one sample of a study of T cells in Graves' hyperthyroidism and ophthalmopathy. TCRdb re-derived calls from the multiplex PCR reads in MiXCR, one entry per CDR3 protein. The sample includes 530,000 or so distinct CDR3 sequences, under 20% of them seen just once. Sequencing was done on a sample of blood. The source of these receptors is a woman aged 18-30 years with Graves' ophthalmopathy. CDR3s include the opening cysteine and the closing phenylalanine or tryptophan. Each record gives: CDR3 protein, CDR3 DNA, clone size, V gene, J gene, D gene. The D gene is left open where the match is weak. Some rows mark clone size as missing; the rest say once, few, many or name a class of expanded clone.

CASKEASGTYEQYF	TGTGCCAGCAAGGAAGCTAGCGGGACCTACGAGCAGTACTTC	many	TRBV6-1	TRBJ2-7	TRBD2
CASAAATDTQYF	TGTGCCAGCGCGGCGGCCACAGATACGCAGTATTTT	many	TRBV6-1	TRBJ2-3	-
CAGSLGDRDTEAFF	TGCGCCGGCAGCTTGGGGGACAGGGACACTGAAGCTTTCTTT	many	TRBV5-1	TRBJ1-1	TRBD1
CASSPTLAGGPRETQYF	TGTGCCAGCAGCCCCACTCTAGCGGGAGGGCCACGGGAGACCCAGTACTTC	once	TRBV3-1	TRBJ2-5	TRBD2
CASSPPTYRQGLPLLFF	TGTGCCAGCAGTCCCCCCACCTATCGACAGGGCCTACCCTTACTGTTTTTT	many	TRBV28	TRBJ1-4	TRBD1
CASSLLSLGHTQYF	TGTGCCAGCAGTTTGCTGTCTCTGGGTCATACGCAGTATTTT	-	TRBV27	TRBJ2-3	-
CAISRDINQPQHF	TGTGCCATCAGCAGGGATATCAATCAGCCCCAGCATTTT	-	TRBV10-3	TRBJ1-5	-
CSAPGQGNEKLFF	TGCAGTGCACCGGGACAGGGGAATGAAAAACTGTTTTTT	-	TRBV20-1	TRBJ1-4	TRBD1
CASSGPGTTFTGELFF	TGTGCCAGCAGTGGCCCCGGGACTACGTTTACCGGGGAGCTGTTTTTT	-	TRBV12-3/TRBV12-4	TRBJ2-2	TRBD2
CASRSRTYEQYF	TGTGCCAGCAGATCTCGGACCTACGAGCAGTACTTC	many	TRBV6-1	TRBJ2-7	-
CASSVYGQHEAFF	TGTGCCAGCAGCGTCTACGGGCAACACGAAGCTTTCTTT	-	TRBV9	TRBJ1-1	-
CASSQDSAGGYYGYTF	TGCGCCAGCAGCCAAGATTCGGCAGGGGGGTACTATGGCTACACCTTC	-	TRBV4-3	TRBJ1-2	TRBD1
CSVRGGGSNEQFF	TGCAGCGTTAGGGGGGGCGGGAGCAATGAGCAGTTCTTC	many	TRBV29-1	TRBJ2-1	-
CAISEGAGGTETQYF	TGTGCCATCAGTGAAGGGGCAGGCGGTACAGAGACCCAGTACTTC	many	TRBV10-3	TRBJ2-5	-
CASSATGTESYEQYF	TGTGCCAGCAGCGCCACCGGGACGGAGAGCTACGAGCAGTACTTC	many	TRBV9	TRBJ2-7	-
CASSEDRGRPTGELFF	TGTGCCAGCAGTGAAGACCGGGGGCGACCCACCGGGGAGCTGTTTTTT	many	TRBV6-1	TRBJ2-2	-
CSARRTGNTEAFF	TGCAGTGCTAGAAGGACGGGGAACACTGAAGCTTTCTTT	many	TRBV20-1	TRBJ1-1	-
CSARAADRGVEQFF	TGCAGTGCTAGAGCCGCGGACAGGGGTGTTGAACAGTTCTTC	many	TRBV20-1	TRBJ2-1	TRBD1
CASSLGASGSVGTDTQYF	TGTGCCAGCAGCTTAGGGGCCAGCGGGAGTGTTGGCACAGATACGCAGTATTTT	-	TRBV7-6	TRBJ2-3	TRBD2
CASSLQTSDIPYEQYF	TGCGCCAGCAGCCTCCAGACTAGCGATATACCCTACGAGCAGTACTTC	-	TRBV4-3	TRBJ2-7	TRBD2
CAWSSPGGNQPQHF	TGTGCCTGGAGTTCCCCGGGGGGTAATCAGCCCCAGCATTTT	-	TRBV30	TRBJ1-5	-
CASSFVGVYNSPLHF	TGTGCCAGCAGTTTTGTGGGGGTTTATAATTCACCCCTCCACTTT	-	TRBV27	TRBJ1-6	-
CASSLPYGGVEGQPQHF	TGTGCCAGCAGTCTCCCTTATGGGGGGGTCGAGGGTCAGCCCCAGCATTTT	-	TRBV28	TRBJ1-5	-
CAWSFLIADTEAFF	TGTGCCTGGAGTTTTCTCATAGCGGACACTGAAGCTTTCTTT	few	TRBV30	TRBJ1-1	-
CASSLPGGSNNEQFF	TGTGCCAGCAGCTTACCGGGAGGGTCCAACAATGAGCAGTTCTTC	few	TRBV7-3	TRBJ2-1	TRBD2
CASTHSGTENSPLHF	TGTGCCAGCACCCACTCCGGGACAGAGAATTCACCCCTCCACTTT	many	TRBV28	TRBJ1-6	TRBD1
CASSPPYVVGAEAGELFF	TGTGCCAGCAGTCCCCCCTATGTCGTGGGAGCGGAGGCCGGGGAGCTGTTTTTT	few	TRBV2	TRBJ2-2	-
CASSEQHNEKLFF	TGTGCCAGCAGTGAACAGCATAATGAAAAACTGTTTTTT	-	TRBV6-1	TRBJ1-4	-
CASSLEIAGGDEQFF	TGCGCCAGCAGCTTGGAAATAGCGGGAGGCGATGAGCAGTTCTTC	-	TRBV5-1	TRBJ2-1	TRBD2
CASRGLAGGPGDTQYF	TGTGCCAGCAGGGGACTAGCGGGAGGACCGGGAGATACGCAGTATTTT	-	TRBV5-4	TRBJ2-3	TRBD2
CASRPGNGYTF	TGTGCCAGCAGGCCTGGTAATGGCTACACCTTC	-	TRBV6-1	TRBJ1-2	-
CAWAKGKTEAFF	TGTGCCTGGGCTAAGGGGAAGACTGAAGCTTTCTTT	-	TRBV30	TRBJ1-1	-
CASDPDRRRRRYGYTF	TGTGCTAGTGACCCCGACAGGCGCCGTCGGAGGTATGGCTACACCTTC	many	TRBV12-5	TRBJ1-2	-
CASAGGGDEFYEQFF	TGTGCCAGCGCCGGTGGAGGGGACGAGTTCTATGAGCAGTTCTTC	few	TRBV7-9	TRBJ2-1	-
CASSFGTAAEAFF	TGTGCCAGCAGCTTTGGGACAGCCGCTGAAGCTTTCTTT	few	TRBV5-8	TRBJ1-1	TRBD1
CSVATDSYEQYF	TGCAGCGTTGCTACGGACAGCTACGAGCAGTACTTC	few	TRBV29-1	TRBJ2-7	-
CAWSGIEQFF	TGTGCCTGGAGTGGTATTGAGCAGTTCTTC	many	TRBV30	TRBJ2-1	-
CASSPNERVYGYTF	TGTGCCAGCAGCCCGAATGAGAGGGTCTATGGCTACACCTTC	-	TRBV9	TRBJ1-2	-
CATSRDRGSGDTIYF	TGTGCCACCAGCAGAGATCGGGGCTCTGGAGACACCATATATTTT	-	TRBV15	TRBJ1-3	-
CASSEFGTPYEQYF	TGTGCCAGCAGTGAATTCGGGACACCCTACGAGCAGTACTTC	many	TRBV2	TRBJ2-7	-
CASRWGYTYEQYF	TGTGCCAGCAGGTGGGGCTATACCTACGAGCAGTACTTC	many	TRBV12-3/TRBV12-4	TRBJ2-7	-
CASSARDRGWETQYF	TGTGCCAGCAGTGCCCGGGACAGAGGATGGGAGACCCAGTACTTC	few	TRBV6-1	TRBJ2-5	TRBD1
CSAWDRGTEKLFF	TGCAGTGCTTGGGACAGGGGGACTGAAAAACTGTTTTTT	-	TRBV20-1	TRBJ1-4	TRBD1
CATSRQDGWSSGNTIYF	TGTGCCACCAGCAGACAGGATGGTTGGAGCTCTGGAAACACCATATATTTT	-	TRBV15	TRBJ1-3	-
CASSKRDGSLEVQPQHF	TGTGCCAGTAGTAAACGTGACGGGTCCCTGGAAGTGCAGCCCCAGCATTTT	few	TRBV19	TRBJ1-5	-